This T cell receptor (beta chain) came from a study of T cells in tuberculosis. Time point in this sample: new active TB diagnosis, blood taken before or within 7 days of starting treatment. Patients were newly diagnosed, HIV-seronegative, and aged 18 or older. Study-level results: The TCR-beta difference was not significant; alpha differences partly reflected length. Classification accuracy was about 85% (AUROC 0.90) with the GMM-specific repertoire. Samples were chosen by availability of cryopreserved specimens.

In regard to this clone: Antigen: not known.

Sequenced by immunoSEQ multiplex PCR; TCRdb stores in-frame clones only, minus some. The data show 35,000 to 45,000 clones, roughly 95% seen once. CDR1 is MGHRA and CDR2 is YSYEKL in the germline V gene. With V trimmed by 3 bases and J by 5 bases, 20 bases remained unmatched. There are 19 residues in the CDR3. This clonotype was sampled from an adult with tuberculosis. V gene TRBV4-1 combines with J gene TRBJ2-7; 9 bases line up with TRBD1. This specimen consisted of PBMCs, obtained at tuberculosis diagnosis. The CDR3 DNA reads as TGCGCCAGCAGCCACTTCCTCTTGGGAGGGACAGGGATATCGGACGAGCAGTACTTC. It is translated as CASSHFLLGGTGISDEQYF.